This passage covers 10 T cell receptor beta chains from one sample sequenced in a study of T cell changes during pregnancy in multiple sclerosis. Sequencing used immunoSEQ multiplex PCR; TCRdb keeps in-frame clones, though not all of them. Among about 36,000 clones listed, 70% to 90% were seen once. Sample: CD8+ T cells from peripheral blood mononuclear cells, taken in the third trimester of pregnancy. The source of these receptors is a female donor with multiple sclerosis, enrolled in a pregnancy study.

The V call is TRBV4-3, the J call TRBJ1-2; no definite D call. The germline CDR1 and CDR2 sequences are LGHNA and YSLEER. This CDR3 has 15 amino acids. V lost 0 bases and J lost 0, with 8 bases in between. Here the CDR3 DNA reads TGCGCCAGCAGCCAAGATTTGGCAGCTAACTATGGCTACACCTTC. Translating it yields CASSQDLAANYGYTF.

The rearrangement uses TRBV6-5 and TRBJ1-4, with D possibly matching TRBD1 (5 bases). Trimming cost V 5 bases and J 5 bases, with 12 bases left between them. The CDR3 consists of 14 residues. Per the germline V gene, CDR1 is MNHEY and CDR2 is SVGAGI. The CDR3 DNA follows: TGTGCCAGCAGTCTCGGACATGGGAATGAAAAACTGTTTTTT. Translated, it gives CASSLGHGNEKLFF.

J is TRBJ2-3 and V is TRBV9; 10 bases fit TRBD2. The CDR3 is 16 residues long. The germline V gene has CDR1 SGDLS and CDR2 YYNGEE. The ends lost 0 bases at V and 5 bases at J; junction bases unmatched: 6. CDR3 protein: CASSVGTSGVGDTQYF. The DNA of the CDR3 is TGTGCCAGCAGCGTAGGCACTAGCGGGGTTGGAGATACGCAGTATTTT.

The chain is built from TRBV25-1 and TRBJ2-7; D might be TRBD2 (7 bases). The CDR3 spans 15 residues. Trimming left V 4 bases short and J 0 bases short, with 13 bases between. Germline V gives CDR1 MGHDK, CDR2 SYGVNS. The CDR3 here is CASSGRGARSYEQYF. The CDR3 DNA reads TGTGCCAGCAGTGGCCGGGGGGCGCGCTCCTACGAGCAGTACTTC.

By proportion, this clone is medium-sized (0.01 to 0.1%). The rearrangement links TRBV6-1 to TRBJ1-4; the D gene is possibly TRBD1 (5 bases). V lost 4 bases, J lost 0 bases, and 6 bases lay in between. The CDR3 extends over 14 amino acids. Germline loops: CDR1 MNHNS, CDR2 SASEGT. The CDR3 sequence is CASSVTATNEKLFF. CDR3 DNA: TGTGCCAGCAGTGTGACAGCAACTAATGAAAAACTGTTTTTT.

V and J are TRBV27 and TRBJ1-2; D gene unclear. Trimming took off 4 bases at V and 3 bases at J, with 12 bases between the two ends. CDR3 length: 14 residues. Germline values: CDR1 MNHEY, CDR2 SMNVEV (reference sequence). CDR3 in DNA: TGTGCCAGCAGTTCCCTGGACTTCTACTATGGCTACACCTTC. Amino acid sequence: CASSSLDFYYGYTF.

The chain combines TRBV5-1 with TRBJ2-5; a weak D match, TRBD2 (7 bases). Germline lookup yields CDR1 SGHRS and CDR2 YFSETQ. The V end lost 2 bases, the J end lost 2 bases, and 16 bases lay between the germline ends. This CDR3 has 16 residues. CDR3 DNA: TGCGCCAGCAGCTTCCATCGGGGGCGGGGGCAAGAGACCCAGTACTTC. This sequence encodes CASSFHRGRGQETQYF.

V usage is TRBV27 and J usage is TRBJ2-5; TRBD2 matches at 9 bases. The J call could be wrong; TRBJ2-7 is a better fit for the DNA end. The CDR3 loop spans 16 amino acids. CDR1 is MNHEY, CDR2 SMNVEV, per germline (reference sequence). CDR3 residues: CASSPEAGGRVYEQYF. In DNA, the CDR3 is TGTGCCAGCAGCCCAGAGGCGGGAGGGCGCGTCTACGAGCAGTACTTC.

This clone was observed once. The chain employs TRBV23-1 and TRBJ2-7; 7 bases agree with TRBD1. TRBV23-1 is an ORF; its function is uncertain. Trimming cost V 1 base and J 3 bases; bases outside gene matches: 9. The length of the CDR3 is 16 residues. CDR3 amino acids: CASSQFVDRERYEQYF. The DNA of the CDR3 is TGCGCCAGCAGTCAATTTGTTGACAGGGAGCGCTACGAGCAGTACTTC.

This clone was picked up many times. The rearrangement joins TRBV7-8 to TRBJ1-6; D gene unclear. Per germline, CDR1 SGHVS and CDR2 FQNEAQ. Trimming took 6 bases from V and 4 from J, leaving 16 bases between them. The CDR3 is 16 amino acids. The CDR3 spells CASSPATDGYNSPLHF. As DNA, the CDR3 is TGTGCCAGCAGTCCAGCTACAGATGGATATAATTCACCCCTCCACTTT.